Here is one T cell receptor beta chain with its context. The antigen is unknown. V lost 3 bases, J lost 3 bases, and 9 bases stayed unmatched. This CDR3 is 16 amino acids long. Germline loops: CDR1 SGHVS, CDR2 FQNEAQ. Each CDR3 protein is one row after TCRdb ran MiXCR on the 5' RACE reads. The sample includes 500,000 to 650,000 distinct CDR3 sequences, about 20% of them seen just once. This sample was taken from a study of T-cell memory formation after mild COVID-19. Overall study results and limits: Clones from the second wave (peaking day 37) had unconfirmed SARS-CoV-2 specificity.

The sequenced material came from PBMCs or a T cell subset sorted from them (not recorded which). The chain combines TRBV7-8 with TRBJ2-7, with 9 bases that match TRBD1. This TCR was sampled from an adult woman who had mild COVID-19 (a few samples of this study predate the infection). Cell type and time point are not known. In DNA, the CDR3 is TGTGCCAGCAGCTTGAGCTCCGGGACAGGGAACTACGAGCAGTACTTC. It codes for CASSLSSGTGNYEQYF.